The 2 T cell receptor beta chains below were found in one sample sequenced in a study of T cell changes during pregnancy in multiple sclerosis (dated by TCRdb to the late 2010s). The library was generated by the immunoSEQ multiplex PCR assay. Entries here come from immuneACCESS through TCRdb and include only in-frame sequences with V and J called. Some clones fail to appear in such tables; in the studies checked, an unresolved V gene covers under half of the shortfall, and the cause of the remainder is unknown. The sample data list some 41,000 clones, and about 94% of these were observed just once. The ten most abundant clones make up roughly 7.4% of the sample. The sequencing here drew on CD8+ T cells from peripheral blood mononuclear cells, taken in the third trimester of pregnancy. The receptors originated from a female donor with multiple sclerosis, enrolled in a pregnancy study.

This chain links TRBV28 with TRBJ2-3; 7 bases map to TRBD2. CDR3 length: 16 amino acids. V lost 1 base, J lost 3 bases, and 7 bases stayed unmatched. Germline loops: CDR1 MDHEN, CDR2 SYDVKM. DNA of the CDR3: TGTGCCAGCAGTTTATTTCTGGGGACTAATACAGATACGCAGTATTTT. Translation: CASSLFLGTNTDTQYF.

Concerning this clone: At the DNA level, this CDR3 is encoded by other sequences in the same sample as well. This chain links TRBV7-6 with TRBJ2-3; possibly TRBD2 for D (7 bases). V lost 6 bases and J 2 bases, leaving 15 bases between the germline ends. CDR1 is SGHVS and CDR2 is FNYEAQ in the germline V gene. The CDR3 is 15 residues long. The CDR3 sequence: CASSSSAGHTDTQYF. The CDR3 DNA is TGTGCCAGCAGTTCCTCAGCGGGACACACAGATACGCAGTATTTT.